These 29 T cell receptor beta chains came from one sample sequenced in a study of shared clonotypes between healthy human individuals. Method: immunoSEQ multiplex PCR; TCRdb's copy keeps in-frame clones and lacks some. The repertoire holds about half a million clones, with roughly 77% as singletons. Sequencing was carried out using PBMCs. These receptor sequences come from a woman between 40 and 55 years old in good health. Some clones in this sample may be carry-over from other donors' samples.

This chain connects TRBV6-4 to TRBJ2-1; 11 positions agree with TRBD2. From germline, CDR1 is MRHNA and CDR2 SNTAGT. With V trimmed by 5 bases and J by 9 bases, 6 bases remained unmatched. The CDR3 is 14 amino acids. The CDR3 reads CASSSSGRFGEQFF. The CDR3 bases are TGTGCCAGCAGTTCTAGCGGGAGGTTTGGTGAGCAGTTCTTC.

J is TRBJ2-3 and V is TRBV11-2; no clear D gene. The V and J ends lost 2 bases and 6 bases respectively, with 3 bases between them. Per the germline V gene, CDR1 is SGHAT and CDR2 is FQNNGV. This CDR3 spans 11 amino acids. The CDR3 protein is CASSLFDTQYF. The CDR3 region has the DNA TGTGCCAGCAGCTTATTTGATACGCAGTATTTT.

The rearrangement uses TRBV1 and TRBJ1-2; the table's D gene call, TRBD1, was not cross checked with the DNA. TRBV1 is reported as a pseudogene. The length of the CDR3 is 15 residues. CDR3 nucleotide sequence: TGCACCAGCAGCCAAGTACAGGGGCGGACCCCTGGCTACACCTTC. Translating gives CTSSQVQGRTPGYTF.

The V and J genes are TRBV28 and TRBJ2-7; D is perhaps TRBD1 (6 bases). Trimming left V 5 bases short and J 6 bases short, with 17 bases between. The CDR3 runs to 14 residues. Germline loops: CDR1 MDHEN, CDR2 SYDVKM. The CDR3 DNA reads TGTGCCAGCAGTCACAGGACAGACATCTCCGAGCAGTACTTC. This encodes CASSHRTDISEQYF.

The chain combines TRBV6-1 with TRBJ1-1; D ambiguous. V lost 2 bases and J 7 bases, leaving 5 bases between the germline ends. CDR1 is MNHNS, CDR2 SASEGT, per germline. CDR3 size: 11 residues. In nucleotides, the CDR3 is TGTGCCAGCAGTGAATTGGGTGAAGCTTTCTTT. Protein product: CASSELGEAFF.

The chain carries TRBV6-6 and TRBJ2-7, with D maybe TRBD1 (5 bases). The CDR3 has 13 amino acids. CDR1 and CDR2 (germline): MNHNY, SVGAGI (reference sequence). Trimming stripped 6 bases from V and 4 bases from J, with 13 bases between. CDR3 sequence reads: CASRETAIYEQYF. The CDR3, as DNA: TGTGCCAGCAGAGAGACAGCGATTTACGAGCAGTACTTC.

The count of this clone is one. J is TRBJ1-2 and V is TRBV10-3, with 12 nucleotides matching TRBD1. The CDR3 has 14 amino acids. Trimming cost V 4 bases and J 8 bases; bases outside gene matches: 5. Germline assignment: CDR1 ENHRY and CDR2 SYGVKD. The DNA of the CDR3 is TGTGCCATCAGTGCCGGGACAGGGGGCCGGGGCTACACCTTC. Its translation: CAISAGTGGRGYTF.

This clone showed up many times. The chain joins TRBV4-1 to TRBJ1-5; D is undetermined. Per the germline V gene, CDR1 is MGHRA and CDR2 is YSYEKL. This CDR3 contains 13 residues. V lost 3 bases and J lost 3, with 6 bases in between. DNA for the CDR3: TGCGCCAGCAGCCATGGACCCAATCAGCCCCAGCATTTT. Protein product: CASSHGPNQPQHF.

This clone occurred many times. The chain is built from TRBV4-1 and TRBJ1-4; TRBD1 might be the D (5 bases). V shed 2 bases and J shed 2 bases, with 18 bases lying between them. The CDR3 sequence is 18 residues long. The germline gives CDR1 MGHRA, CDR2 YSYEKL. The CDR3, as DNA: TGCGCCAGCAGCCAACCCCGTTGGGGGGGTGTTACTAATGAAAAACTGTTTTTT. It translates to CASSQPRWGGVTNEKLFF.

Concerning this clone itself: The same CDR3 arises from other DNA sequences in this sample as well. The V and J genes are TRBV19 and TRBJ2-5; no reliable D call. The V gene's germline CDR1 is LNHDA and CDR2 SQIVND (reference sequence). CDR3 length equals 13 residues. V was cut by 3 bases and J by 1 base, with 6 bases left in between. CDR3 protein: CASSIQGQETQYF. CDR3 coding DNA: TGTGCCAGTAGTATTCAAGGCCAAGAGACCCAGTACTTC.

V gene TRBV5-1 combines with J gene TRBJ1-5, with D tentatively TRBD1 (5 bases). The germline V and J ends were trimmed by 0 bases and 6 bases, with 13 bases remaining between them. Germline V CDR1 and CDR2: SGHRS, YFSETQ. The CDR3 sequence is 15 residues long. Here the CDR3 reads CASSLEAGTGQPQHF. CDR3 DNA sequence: TGCGCCAGCAGCTTGGAGGCGGGGACGGGTCAGCCCCAGCATTTT.

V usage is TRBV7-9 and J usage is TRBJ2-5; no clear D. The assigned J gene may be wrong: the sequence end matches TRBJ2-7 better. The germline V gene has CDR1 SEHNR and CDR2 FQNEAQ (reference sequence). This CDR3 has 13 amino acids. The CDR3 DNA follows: TGTGCCAGCAGCTTAAGTGGGTTGAACGAGCAGTACTTC. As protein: CASSLSGLNEQYF.

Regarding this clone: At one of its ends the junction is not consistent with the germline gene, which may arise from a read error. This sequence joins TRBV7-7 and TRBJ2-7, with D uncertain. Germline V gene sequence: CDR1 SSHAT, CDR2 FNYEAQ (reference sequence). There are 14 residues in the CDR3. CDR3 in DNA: TGTGCTAGCAGCCCCCTCCCCCCCCGTGACGAGCAGTACTTC. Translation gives CASSPLPPRDEQYF.

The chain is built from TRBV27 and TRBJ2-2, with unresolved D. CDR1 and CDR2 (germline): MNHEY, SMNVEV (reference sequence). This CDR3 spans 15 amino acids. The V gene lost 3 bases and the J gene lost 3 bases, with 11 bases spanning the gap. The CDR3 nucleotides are TGTGCCAGCAGTTTTGTGGGCCCAGACACCGGGGAGCTGTTTTTT. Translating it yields CASSFVGPDTGELFF.

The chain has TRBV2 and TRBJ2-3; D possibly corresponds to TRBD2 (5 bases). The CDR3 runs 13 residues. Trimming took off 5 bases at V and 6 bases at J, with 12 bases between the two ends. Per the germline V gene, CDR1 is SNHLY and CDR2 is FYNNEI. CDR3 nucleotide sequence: TGTGCCAGCAGTTTCGGACGGGATGATACGCAGTATTTT. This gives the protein CASSFGRDDTQYF.

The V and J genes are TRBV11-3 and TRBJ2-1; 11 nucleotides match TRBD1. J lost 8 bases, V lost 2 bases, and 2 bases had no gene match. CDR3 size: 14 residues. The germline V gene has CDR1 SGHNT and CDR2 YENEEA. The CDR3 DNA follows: TGTGCCAGCAGCTTACGGACAGGGGGCGATGAGCAGTTCTTC. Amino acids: CASSLRTGGDEQFF.

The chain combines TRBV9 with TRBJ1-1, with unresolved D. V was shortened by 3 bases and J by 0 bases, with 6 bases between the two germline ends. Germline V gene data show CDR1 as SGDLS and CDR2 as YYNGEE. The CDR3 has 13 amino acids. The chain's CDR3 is CASSARLNTEAFF. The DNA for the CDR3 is TGTGCCAGCAGCGCCAGGCTGAACACTGAAGCTTTCTTT.

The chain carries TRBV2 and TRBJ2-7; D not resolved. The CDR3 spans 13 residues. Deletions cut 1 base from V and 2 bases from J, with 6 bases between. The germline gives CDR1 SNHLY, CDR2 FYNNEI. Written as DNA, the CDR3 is TGTGCCAGCAGTGAAGGGTTCACCTACGAGCAGTACTTC. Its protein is CASSEGFTYEQYF.

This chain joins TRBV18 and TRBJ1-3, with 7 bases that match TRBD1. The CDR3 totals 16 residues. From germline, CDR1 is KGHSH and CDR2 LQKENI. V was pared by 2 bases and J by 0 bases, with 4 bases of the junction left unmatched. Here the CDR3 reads CASSPNQGDSGNTIYF. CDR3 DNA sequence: TGTGCCAGCTCACCAAACCAGGGGGACTCTGGAAACACCATATATTTT.

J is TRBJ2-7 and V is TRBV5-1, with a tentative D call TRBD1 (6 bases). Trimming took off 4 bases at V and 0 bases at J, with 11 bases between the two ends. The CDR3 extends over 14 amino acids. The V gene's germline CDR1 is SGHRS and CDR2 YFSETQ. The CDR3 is CASSPLGGSYEQYF. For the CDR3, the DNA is TGCGCCAGCAGCCCGTTAGGGGGCTCCTACGAGCAGTACTTC.

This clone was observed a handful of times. CDR3 sequence reads: CASRPQWENTEAFF. In nucleotides, the CDR3 is TGTGCCAGCAGACCCCAATGGGAGAACACTGAAGCTTTCTTT. This sequence joins TRBV28 and TRBJ1-1; D gene ambiguous. The CDR3 contains 14 residues. CDR1 and CDR2 from the germline V gene are MDHEN and SYDVKM. V was trimmed by 6 bases and J by 1 base, leaving 12 bases between them.

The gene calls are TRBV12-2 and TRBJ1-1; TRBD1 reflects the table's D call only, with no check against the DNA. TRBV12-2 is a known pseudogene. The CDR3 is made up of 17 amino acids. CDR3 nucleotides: TGTGCAAGTCGCTTAGTGGGACAGGGGTGGTCGGACACTGAAGCTTTCTTT. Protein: CASRLVGQGWSDTEAFF.

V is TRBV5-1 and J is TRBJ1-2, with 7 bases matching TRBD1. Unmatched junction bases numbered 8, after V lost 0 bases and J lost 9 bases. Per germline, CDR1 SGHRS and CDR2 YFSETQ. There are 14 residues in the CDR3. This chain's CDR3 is CASSLETGTGSYTF. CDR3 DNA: TGCGCCAGCAGCTTGGAGACAGGGACCGGTAGCTACACCTTC.

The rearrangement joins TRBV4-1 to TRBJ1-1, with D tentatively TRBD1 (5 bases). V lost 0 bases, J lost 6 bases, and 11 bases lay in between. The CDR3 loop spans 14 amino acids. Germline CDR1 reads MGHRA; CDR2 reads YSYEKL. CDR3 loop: CASSQDLGRAEAFF. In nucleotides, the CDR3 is TGCGCCAGCAGCCAAGACTTGGGGCGGGCTGAAGCTTTCTTT.

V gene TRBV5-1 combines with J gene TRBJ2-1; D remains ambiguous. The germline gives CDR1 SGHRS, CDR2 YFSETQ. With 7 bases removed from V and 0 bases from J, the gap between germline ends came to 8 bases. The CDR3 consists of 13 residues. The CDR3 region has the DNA TGCGCCAGCGCGGCATCCTCCTACAATGAGCAGTTCTTC. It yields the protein CASAASSYNEQFF.

DNA for the CDR3: TGTGCCAGCAGTTATAAGACAGGGGGATCCGAGCAGTACTTC. This encodes CASSYKTGGSEQYF. The chain combines TRBV6-6 with TRBJ2-7, with 9 bases lining up with TRBD1. The CDR3 spans 14 residues. V trimming: 3 bases; J trimming: 6 bases; junction bases outside the gene matches: 6. Germline V lookup: CDR1 MNHNY, CDR2 SVGAGI (reference sequence).

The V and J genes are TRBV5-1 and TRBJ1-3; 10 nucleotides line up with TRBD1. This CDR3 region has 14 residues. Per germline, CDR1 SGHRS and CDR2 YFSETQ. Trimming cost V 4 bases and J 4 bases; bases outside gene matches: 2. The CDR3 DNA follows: TGCGCCAGCAGCAGGACAGGGGGAGGAAACACCATATATTTT. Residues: CASSRTGGGNTIYF.

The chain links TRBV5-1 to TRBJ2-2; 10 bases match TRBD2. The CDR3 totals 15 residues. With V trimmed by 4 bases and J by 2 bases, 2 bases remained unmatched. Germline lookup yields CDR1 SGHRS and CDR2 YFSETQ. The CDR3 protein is CASSPSGGNTGELFF. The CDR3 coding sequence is TGCGCCAGCAGCCCTAGCGGGGGTAACACCGGGGAGCTGTTTTTT. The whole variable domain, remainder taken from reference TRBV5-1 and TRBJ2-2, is KAGVTQTPRYLIKTRGQQVTLSCSPISGHRSVSWYQQTPGQGLQFLFEYFSETQRNKGNFPGRFSGRQFSNSRSEMNVSTLELGDSALYLCASSPSGGNTGELFFGEGSRLTVL.

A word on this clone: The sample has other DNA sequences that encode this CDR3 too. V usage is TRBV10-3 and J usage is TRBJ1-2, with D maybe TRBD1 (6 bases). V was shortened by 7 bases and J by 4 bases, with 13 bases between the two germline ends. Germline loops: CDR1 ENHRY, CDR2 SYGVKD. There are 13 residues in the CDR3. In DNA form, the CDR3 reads TGTGCCATCACCTTAGACAGGACCTATGGCTACACCTTC. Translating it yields CAITLDRTYGYTF.